Included here is one TCR beta chain sequence, with context. Its antigen is still unknown. This sample was included in a study of identifying expanded T cells in peripheral blood. The study, taken as a whole, reports: Across healthy donors, higher total template counts meant significantly greater approximately two-week count variance. Over two and four weeks, about 15 and 19 clones changed, versus roughly 1.1 between replicates.

Assay used: immunoSEQ multiplex PCR; TCRdb lists only in-frame clones, some missing. Of about 100,000 clones in the sample, around 90% were seen once. The sequence was collected from a person aged 18 to 75 in good health. Sequencing was performed on blood.

CDR3 region: CASQYHPEGTGELFF. For the CDR3, the DNA is TGTGCCAGCCAGTATCACCCCGAAGGCACCGGGGAGCTGTTTTTT. The chain links TRBV19 to TRBJ2-2, with no clear D. Germline CDR1 is LNHDA and CDR2 is SQIVND (reference sequence). The CDR3 is made up of 15 amino acids. Trimming pared 9 bases from V and 4 bases from J, leaving 18 bases between.